These T cell receptor beta chains were read from a single sample in a study of blood T cell repertoires in COVID-19. Sequencing was performed with immunoSEQ multiplex PCR; in TCRdb, only in-frame clones are kept and a portion is missing. The sample lists 190,000 or so clones, about 81% occurring once. Sequencing was carried out using peripheral blood. The receptors here all came from an elderly woman with COVID-19, enrolled during active disease. Each CDR3 is given with its conserved first and last residue. The D gene is left open where the match is weak. Size tells how often a clone was seen (once, few, many) or the class of an expanded clone, and some rows leave it out.

size | J | D | V | DNA | CDR3
few | TRBJ1-2 | NA | TRBV7-9 | TGTGCCAGCAGCACTACCACGGCCAGAACCTATGGCTACACCTTC | CASSTTTARTYGYTF
once | TRBJ2-1 | NA | TRBV7-7 | TGTGCCAGCAGCCGAGGGATTGGGAATGAGCAGTTCTTC | CASSRGIGNEQFF
NA | TRBJ1-2 | TRBD1 | TRBV7-8 | TGTGCCAGCAGCTTATGGACAGGGGACTATGGCTACACCTTC | CASSLWTGDYGYTF
NA | TRBJ2-7 | TRBD1 | TRBV5-1 | TGCGCCAGCAGCCGGGGACAGGGGGCCTACGAGCAGTACTTC | CASSRGQGAYEQYF
few | TRBJ2-1 | TRBD2 | TRBV4-1 | TGCGCCAGCAGCCAAGGTTTTGGGACTAGCGGTGGTGAGCAGTTCTTC | CASSQGFGTSGGEQFF
few | TRBJ1-5 | TRBD1 | TRBV5-1 | TGCGCCAGCAGCTTTGGACAGGATCAGCCCCAGCATTTT | CASSFGQDQPQHF
NA | TRBJ2-7 | TRBD1 | TRBV11-2 | TGTGCCAGCAGCTATAATATGGGACAGGGGGCGCGAGAGCAGTACTTC | CASSYNMGQGAREQYF
NA | TRBJ1-1 | NA | TRBV7-9 | TGTGCCAGCAGCATGGCTGCTAACACTGAAGCTTTCTTT | CASSMAANTEAFF
NA | TRBJ1-2 | TRBD1 | TRBV19 | TGTGCCAGTAGTACCTACACTGGGACAGCCAACTATGGCTACACCTTC | CASSTYTGTANYGYTF
NA | TRBJ2-2 | TRBD1 | TRBV6-6 | TGTGCCAGCAGTATGACAGGGGGCAAGTACACCGGGGAGCTGTTTTTT | CASSMTGGKYTGELFF
once | TRBJ2-2 | NA | TRBV7-9 | TGTGCCAGCAGCTTCGGACAGCCTACCGGGGAGCTGTTTTTT | CASSFGQPTGELFF
few | TRBJ2-2 | NA | TRBV3-1/TRBV3-2 | TGTGCCAGCAGTTCAACCGGGGAGCTGTTTTTT | CASSSTGELFF
few | TRBJ2-7 | NA | TRBV2 | TGTGCCAGCAGTGATTGGGAGGCCTACGAGCAGTACTTC | CASSDWEAYEQYF
NA | TRBJ2-1 | NA | TRBV3-1/TRBV3-2 | TGTGCCAGCAGCCAAGATAGGGGCGGCCACAATGAGCAGTTCTTC | CASSQDRGGHNEQFF
NA | TRBJ2-1 | TRBD2 | TRBV19 | TGTGCCAGTAGTATAGATCGAACTAGCGGGAGGCCCAATGAGCAGTTCTTC | CASSIDRTSGRPNEQFF
few | TRBJ1-4 | NA | TRBV6-1 | TGTGCCAGCAGTGAGCAGGAAGATGAAAAACTGTTTTTT | CASSEQEDEKLFF
NA | TRBJ1-6 | NA | TRBV5-4 | TGTGCCAGCAGCTTGGGGCGGAATAATTCACCCCTCCACTTT | CASSLGRNNSPLHF
NA | TRBJ2-1 | TRBD2 | TRBV10-3 | TGTGCCATCAGTGTAATGGGACTAGCGGGAGGGTCCTACAATGAGCAGTTCTTC | CAISVMGLAGGSYNEQFF
NA | TRBJ2-7 | NA | TRBV29-1 | TGCAGCGTTGTGGCGGGACTCTCCTACGAGCAGTACTTC | CSVVAGLSYEQYF
NA | TRBJ2-7 | TRBD2 | TRBV3-1/TRBV3-2 | TGTGCCAGCAGCCAACTAGCGGGGGGAGCCTACGAGCAGTACTTC | CASSQLAGGAYEQYF
NA | TRBJ2-7 | NA | TRBV15 | TGTGCCACCAGCAGAGGCGGCGTTGGAGAAGAGCAGTACTTC | CATSRGGVGEEQYF
few | TRBJ2-1 | TRBD1 | TRBV15 | TGTGCCACCAGCAGTGGACAGGGCTACAATGAGCAGTTCTTC | CATSSGQGYNEQFF
few | TRBJ2-5 | NA | TRBV7-2 | TGTGCCAGCAGCTCTACCCATGCGCCCCAGGGGACCCAGTACTTC | CASSSTHAPQGTQYF
NA | TRBJ2-1 | TRBD2 | TRBV2 | TGTGCCAGCATTATAGCGGGAGGGTACAATGAGCAGTTCTTC | CASIIAGGYNEQFF
NA | TRBJ2-7 | NA | TRBV7-9 | TGTGCCAGCAGCTTAGATCTTAGATACGAGCAGTACTTC | CASSLDLRYEQYF
few | TRBJ2-1 | TRBD1 | TRBV28 | TGTGCCAGCAAGGGGACAGGGGAAAATGAGCAGTTCTTC | CASKGTGENEQFF
once | TRBJ2-5 | TRBD1 | TRBV6-5 | TGTGCCAGCAGTTACTCGGAACGGACAGGTCAAGAGACCCAGTACTTC | CASSYSERTGQETQYF
NA | TRBJ2-3 | TRBD2 | TRBV29-1 | TGCAGCGCCGGGGCGGGAGGGACAGATACGCAGTATTTT | CSAGAGGTDTQYF
NA | TRBJ1-1 | NA | TRBV7-2 | TGTGCCAGCAGCTTACTAGGTGCTGAAGCTTTCTTT | CASSLLGAEAFF
NA | TRBJ2-5 | NA | TRBV29-1 | TGCAGCGTTGCCCGGGATCCGAATGCGGAGACCCAGTACTTC | CSVARDPNAETQYF
NA | TRBJ1-2 | TRBD1 | TRBV18 | TGTGCCAGCTCACCGGAGACAGGGTATGGCTACACCTTC | CASSPETGYGYTF
NA | TRBJ2-1 | NA | TRBV7-9 | TGTGCCAGCAGCTTAGGCCAGGGAAACAATGAGCAGTTCTTC | CASSLGQGNNEQFF
NA | TRBJ1-2 | NA | TRBV18 | TGTGCCAGCTCACCGACACCAGGGGATGGCACTAACTATGGCTACACCTTC | CASSPTPGDGTNYGYTF
NA | TRBJ1-6 | NA | TRBV27 | TGTGCCAGCAGTCCATGGACAGTGGTGGATTCACCCCTCCACTTT | CASSPWTVVDSPLHF
NA | TRBJ2-1 | NA | TRBV3-1/TRBV3-2 | TGTGCCAGCAGCCAAGTGAGGGATTCGCGCTCCTACAATGAGCAGTTCTTC | CASSQVRDSRSYNEQFF
NA | TRBJ1-1 | TRBD1 | TRBV3-1/TRBV3-2 | TGTGCCAGCAGCCCCACGCCGGGACAGAGAATTTTGAACACTGAAGCTTTCTTT | CASSPTPGQRILNTEAFF
once | TRBJ2-1 | TRBD2 | TRBV27 | TGTGCCAGCAGTGGAGGCGGGGGACCCAATTACAATGAGCAGTTCTTC | CASSGGGGPNYNEQFF
NA | TRBJ1-2 | TRBD1 | TRBV7-8 | TGTGCCAGCAGCCGAGGGGGACAGGTATCCGGCTACACCTTC | CASSRGGQVSGYTF
NA | TRBJ1-5 | TRBD1 | TRBV28 | TGTGCCAGCAGCGGCCGGGACAGGAGTAAAAATCAGCCCCAGCATTTT | CASSGRDRSKNQPQHF
NA | TRBJ2-1 | NA | TRBV15 | TGTGCCACCAGCAGAGATAGCGGAATCTACAATGAGCAGTTCTTC | CATSRDSGIYNEQFF
NA | TRBJ2-1 | NA | TRBV12-3/TRBV12-4 | TGTGCCAGCAGCCTTCGTCCGTACAATGAGCAGTTCTTC | CASSLRPYNEQFF
NA | TRBJ2-2 | TRBD1 | TRBV7-8 | TGTGCCAGCATCCTCCTGGGACGGGACAGGACCACCGGGGAGCTGTTTTTT | CASILLGRDRTTGELFF
once | TRBJ1-1 | NA | TRBV6-1 | TGTGCCAGCAGTGATTATGTGAACACTGAAGCTTTCTTT | CASSDYVNTEAFF
NA | TRBJ1-1 | TRBD1 | TRBV6-2/TRBV6-3 | TGTGCCAGCAGTTTCGACAGGGGAGGAATATCTGAAGCTTTCTTT | CASSFDRGGISEAFF
NA | TRBJ2-3 | TRBD2 | TRBV7-2 | TGTGCCAGCAGCTTAGCGGGGCGGGAGGGTACGCAGTATTTT | CASSLAGREGTQYF